A selection of T cell receptor beta chains follows, all from one sample in a study of PD-L1 blockade in urothelial cancer. This table comes from immunoSEQ multiplex PCR, and its TCRdb copy is limited to in-frame clones, with some not included. The table lists tens of thousands of clones, roughly 87% of them singletons. The input for sequencing was PBMCs, taken around atezolizumab (anti-PD-L1) treatment. The source of these receptors is a woman aged 55-75 years with urothelial cancer. The CDR3 runs from the conserved cysteine through the conserved F or W. D genes are given only for firm matches. Rows may omit the clone size; those that give it use once, few, many or a size class.

NA	TRBV10-3	NA	TRBJ2-5	CAISAGRDQETQYF	TGTGCCATCAGTGCCGGGAGAGACCAAGAGACCCAGTACTTC
NA	TRBV5-1	NA	TRBJ2-7	CASSSRTALPYEQYF	TGCGCCAGCAGCTCCCGGACAGCCCTTCCCTACGAGCAGTACTTC
NA	TRBV27	NA	TRBJ2-4	CASSRSGTSLYIQYF	TGTGCCAGCAGCCGCTCCGGGACAAGTCTATACATTCAGTACTTC
NA	TRBV28	NA	TRBJ1-4	CASSFLGTKLFF	TGTGCCAGCAGTTTTTTGGGGACTAAACTGTTTTTT
NA	TRBV20-1	NA	TRBJ2-3	CSAPVPDTQYF	TGCAGTGCTCCGGTCCCAGATACGCAGTATTTT
TRBD2	TRBV18	medium-sized	TRBJ2-1	CASSPLPSGSNNEQFF	TGTGCCAGCTCACCACTCCCTAGCGGGAGTAACAATGAGCAGTTCTTC
TRBD1	TRBV5-1	NA	TRBJ1-2	CASSRDRNYGYTF	TGCGCCAGCAGCAGGGACAGAAACTATGGCTACACCTTC
NA	TRBV9	NA	TRBJ2-1	CASSSQLRNEQFF	TGTGCCAGCAGCTCCCAACTCCGAAATGAGCAGTTCTTC
TRBD1	TRBV27	NA	TRBJ2-7	CASWDRGREQYF	TGTGCCAGCTGGGACAGGGGTAGGGAGCAGTACTTC
NA	TRBV10-3	NA	TRBJ2-7	CAITTGQGPLYEQYF	TGTGCCATCACGACCGGCCAGGGTCCCCTCTACGAGCAGTACTTC
NA	TRBV29-1	once	TRBJ1-2	CSVRQAGIGYTF	TGCAGCGTGCGACAGGCGGGTATTGGCTACACCTTC
NA	TRBV5-1	NA	TRBJ2-5	CASSFFSGEETQYF	TGCGCCAGCAGCTTTTTTTCAGGGGAGGAGACCCAGTACTTC
NA	TRBV6-6	few	TRBJ1-2	CAMGGGYTF	TGTGCCATGGGGGGAGGCTACACCTTC
TRBD1	TRBV6-5	NA	TRBJ2-7	CASSSRGTGSYEQYF	TGTGCCAGCAGTTCTCGGGGGACAGGGTCCTACGAGCAGTACTTC
TRBD2	TRBV2	NA	TRBJ2-3	CASSGLAGAADTQYF	TGTGCCAGCAGTGGACTAGCGGGAGCGGCAGATACGCAGTATTTT
TRBD1	TRBV7-2	NA	TRBJ1-2	CASSRTGGFNYGYTF	TGTGCCAGCAGTCGGACAGGGGGCTTTAACTATGGCTACACCTTC
NA	TRBV7-3	NA	TRBJ2-3	CASSLELRTDTQYF	TGTGCCAGCAGCTTAGAGTTGAGGACAGATACGCAGTATTTT
NA	TRBV19	once	TRBJ2-5	CASSQTRSETQYF	TGTGCCAGTAGCCAGACTAGGTCGGAGACCCAGTACTTC
TRBD2	TRBV23-1	NA	TRBJ2-7	CASSLRLAGGKHEQYF	TGCGCCAGCAGTCTCCGACTAGCGGGAGGGAAACACGAGCAGTACTTC
NA	TRBV4-1	NA	TRBJ1-3	CASSQEGVGRVDTIYF	TGCGCCAGCAGCCAAGAAGGGGTAGGCAGGGTTGACACCATATATTTT
NA	TRBV7-8	NA	TRBJ1-6	CASSYAGTVSSYNSPLHF	TGTGCCAGCAGTTACGCAGGGACTGTGAGCTCCTATAATTCACCCCTCCACTTT
NA	TRBV5-1	NA	TRBJ2-3	CASLAGSPSTDTQYF	TGCGCCAGCTTGGCGGGGTCCCCTAGCACAGATACGCAGTATTTT
NA	TRBV18	NA	TRBJ2-3	CASSPPLGGTDTQYF	TGTGCCAGCTCACCACCGCTAGGGGGCACAGATACGCAGTATTTT
NA	TRBV5-1	NA	TRBJ1-4	CASSLEVAGHSNEKLFF	TGCGCCAGCAGCTTGGAGGTTGCGGGGCACTCTAATGAAAAACTGTTTTTT
NA	TRBV4-3	NA	TRBJ1-3	CASSQDLSSGNTIYF	TGCGCCAGCAGCCAAGATCTCTCCAGTGGAAACACCATATATTTT
NA	TRBV21-1	once	TRBJ1-2	CASNKGQRYYGYTF	TGTGCCAGCAATAAGGGACAGAGATACTATGGCTACACCTTC
NA	TRBV19	NA	TRBJ2-6	CASSPLSTLSGANVLTF	TGTGCCAGTAGTCCACTGTCAACCCTCTCTGGGGCCAACGTCCTGACTTTC
NA	TRBV15	NA	TRBJ2-7	CATSRGAGSSYEQYF	TGTGCCACCAGCAGAGGAGCGGGCAGCTCCTACGAGCAGTACTTC
TRBD2	TRBV2	NA	TRBJ2-2	CASSRGRRGGSTGELFF	TGTGCCAGCAGTCGCGGAAGGCGGGGGGGCTCCACCGGGGAGCTGTTTTTT
NA	TRBV21-1	NA	TRBJ1-6	CASSRAGRPNSPLHF	TGTGCCAGCAGTCGGGCGGGACGCCCTAATTCACCCCTCCACTTT
NA	TRBV2	few	TRBJ2-7	CASSEQGFNEQYF	TGTGCCAGCAGTGAACAGGGATTTAACGAGCAGTACTTC
NA	TRBV6-5	NA	TRBJ1-4	CASSYSFREELFF	TGTGCCAGCAGTTACTCATTCCGGGAAGAACTGTTTTTT
TRBD1	TRBV6-6	NA	TRBJ1-4	CASSPQGKLFF	TGTGCCAGCAGTCCACAGGGGAAACTGTTTTTT
NA	TRBV9	NA	TRBJ1-4	CASSGRTGGSEKLFF	TGTGCCAGCAGCGGCCGGACGGGGGGTTCGGAAAAACTGTTTTTT
TRBD2	TRBV7-9	NA	TRBJ2-7	CASSFGGEMRNEQYF	TGTGCCAGCAGTTTTGGGGGGGAGATGAGAAACGAGCAGTACTTC
NA	TRBV2	once	TRBJ2-3	CASRATLANSQYF	TGTGCCAGCAGAGCGACGCTGGCCAATTCGCAGTATTTT
NA	TRBV28	NA	TRBJ1-1	CASSEQKVGTEAFF	TGTGCCAGCAGCGAACAGAAGGTTGGCACTGAAGCTTTCTTT
TRBD1	TRBV9	NA	TRBJ2-7	CASSRQGKSSYEQYF	TGTGCCAGCAGCCGACAGGGAAAGAGCTCCTACGAGCAGTACTTC
TRBD2	TRBV2	NA	TRBJ2-7	CASRPGLLGEQYF	TGTGCCAGCAGACCGGGACTATTAGGAGAGCAGTACTTC
NA	TRBV6-1	NA	TRBJ1-5	CASSEALDSFNQPQHF	TGTGCCAGCAGTGAAGCGCTGGACTCCTTCAATCAGCCCCAGCATTTT
TRBD2	TRBV25-1	NA	TRBJ2-7	CASSLAGVRYEQYF	TGTGCCAGTTCTCTAGCGGGAGTTCGCTACGAGCAGTACTTC
NA	TRBV27	once	TRBJ2-1	CASSPLGLYNEQFF	TGTGCCAGCAGTCCCCTAGGCCTCTACAATGAGCAGTTCTTC
TRBD1	TRBV25-1	NA	TRBJ1-4	CASSYRGRANEKLFF	TGTGCCAGCAGCTACAGGGGGAGGGCTAATGAAAAACTGTTTTTT
NA	TRBV18	NA	TRBJ1-5	CASSPQGAQPQHF	TGTGCCAGCTCACCCCAGGGTGCTCAGCCCCAGCATTTT
NA	TRBV7-2	NA	TRBJ1-2	CASSLSTANYGYTF	TGTGCCAGCAGCTTATCAACAGCTAACTATGGCTACACCTTC
NA	TRBV5-1	NA	TRBJ1-1	CASSLETGNTEAFF	TGCGCCAGCAGCTTAGAGACAGGAAACACTGAAGCTTTCTTT
NA	TRBV27	NA	TRBJ1-2	CASKNQTTGGYGYTF	TGTGCCAGCAAAAATCAAACGACAGGCGGCTATGGCTACACCTTC
NA	TRBV28	NA	TRBJ1-2	CASSGIGGGYTF	TGTGCCAGCAGCGGAATCGGGGGGGGCTACACCTTC
TRBD1	TRBV25-1	few	TRBJ1-4	CASSAQGAGNEKLFF	TGTGCCAGCAGTGCACAGGGGGCTGGTAATGAAAAACTGTTTTTT
NA	TRBV27	NA	TRBJ2-7	CASSREYEQYF	TGTGCCAGCAGTCGAGAATACGAGCAGTACTTC
NA	TRBV27	NA	TRBJ1-1	CASRWRDLYTEAFF	TGTGCCAGCAGGTGGAGGGATTTGTACACTGAAGCTTTCTTT
NA	TRBV18	medium-sized	TRBJ1-2	CASSQDDSRSATISYTF	TGTGCCAGCTCACAAGACGACAGTCGTTCGGCCACTATAAGCTACACCTTC
TRBD1	TRBV11-2	NA	TRBJ1-2	CASSPSLGTANNYGYTF	TGTGCCAGCAGCCCATCACTGGGGACAGCCAACAACTATGGCTACACCTTC
NA	TRBV5-8	many	TRBJ1-5	CASENTGVSNQPQHF	TGTGCCAGCGAAAATACGGGGGTCAGCAATCAGCCCCAGCATTTT
NA	TRBV15	NA	TRBJ2-1	CATSRDRSGNEQFF	TGTGCCACCAGCAGAGATAGGAGCGGCAATGAGCAGTTCTTC
TRBD1	TRBV9	NA	TRBJ2-3	CASSVGLTGSTDTQYF	TGTGCCAGCAGCGTAGGTTTGACAGGGAGCACAGATACGCAGTATTTT